This TCR beta chain was captured in a study of CD8 T cells in ankylosing spondylitis. This clonotype showed up just a few times. Each CDR3 protein gets one entry after TCRdb re-called the 5' RACE reads with MiXCR. The profile covers fewer than 200,000 distinct CDR3 sequences, with 9.5% to 10% appearing a single time and more than 12% taken by the ten largest. Germline CDR1 reads SQVTM; CDR2 reads ANQGSEA. This CDR3 comprises 15 residues. Between the trimmed V and J ends, which lost 2 bases and 1 base, there was a span of 12 bases. This receptor was obtained from a female donor with ankylosing spondylitis or in good health (not recorded which). Input material: blood, either unsorted or a sorted T cell fraction (not recorded which). The chain uses TRBV29-1 and TRBJ2-1, with TRBD2 as a possible D gene (6 bases). Written as DNA, the CDR3 is TGCAGCGTTGAATCAGTGGCGGGATCCTACAATGAGCAGTTCTTC. This sequence encodes CSVESVAGSYNEQFF.